Sequencing of this TCR beta chain was carried out in a study of regulatory T cells in long-lasting Graves disease. General study points: Whereas new patients shared 800 to 1,000 public clonotypes, persistent patients shared more, at 2,741. Favored usage of TRBV28, TRBJ1-2 and TRBJ2-5 was recorded in persistent disease.

For TCR beta, libraries came from iRepertoire HTBI primers and Arm-PCR of CDR3 regions. TCRdb analysed the multiplex PCR reads with MiXCR anew, one entry per CDR3 protein. The table has approximately 350,000 distinct CDR3 sequences, 15% to 20% seen once. From germline, CDR1 is MNHEY and CDR2 SVGEGT. With 6 bases removed from V and 3 bases from J, the gap between germline ends came to 11 bases. The CDR3 is made up of 13 amino acids. Indicated time point: newly diagnosed GD, antithyroid drugs for less than 3 months. The TCR library was made from RNA that had been extracted from PBMCs in TRIzol. This clonotype showed up many times. The antigen is not known. These data were also reused for a study on T cells in Graves' hyperthyroidism and ophthalmopathy. As reported in that work: The HTBI primer set served for first-round RT-PCR of the TCR CDR3.

The rearrangement joins TRBV6-2 or TRBV6-3 to TRBJ1-1; D call uncertain. Here the sequenced sample was peripheral blood mononuclear cells (PBMCs), taken at new diagnosis, from a patient treated with antithyroid drugs. The receptor was derived from a man in his forties with Graves disease. CDR3 DNA sequence: TGTGCCAGCAGCACGCATGGATACACTGAAGCTTTCTTT. Protein product: CASSTHGYTEAFF.